This TCR beta chain was captured by sequencing in a study of shared clonotypes between healthy human individuals (dated by TCRdb to about 2020). A note on the overall study: Three men and a couple of women, aged 18 to 49 years, made up the cohort. Blood TCR repertoires of roughly five healthy adults were deeply sequenced to estimate repertoire size and the extent of clonotype sharing between individuals. Per donor, three plates each were used for CD4 naive and CD4 memory, two for CD8 naive, and one for CD8 memory. Different laboratories and diverse techniques were used to prepare libraries and sequence TCR repertoires, to increase sequencing depth and limit assay-specific biases. Per donor, leukapheresis produced somewhere between about 0.94 and 9 billion PBMCs.

The cysteine opens and the phenylalanine closes a CDR3 of 14 amino acids. Solely the CDR3 DNA is kept, with 42 bases framed from the first base. Compared with germline, V lacks 5 bases and J lacks 4 bases; bases without a gene match: 4. From the germline V gene (reference sequence), CDR1 is MNHEY and CDR2 is SMNVEV. The investigation overall reported the following: Approximately 5% of naive CD4, roughly 3.6% of naive CD8, approximately 2.2% of memory CD4, and 0.4% of memory CD8 clonotypes were shared across several donors. Based on pairwise subsampling, the degree of clonotype sharing among donors was expected to be affected by sequencing depth. Higher generation probabilities were observed for clonotypes shared by all four sorted-subset donors than for non-shared clonotypes. Estimated clonotype richness was generally larger for naive than for memory subsets. Even with the large sequencing depth, rarefaction of the sorted-subset datasets indicated that sequencing was incomplete. The genetic and exposure-history diversity represented was limited by the small number of donors. Sampling was restricted to blood, and TCR repertoires in tissue are likely to differ from TCR repertoires in blood.

Concerning this clone itself: Its antigen has not been determined. No per-base quality is available; no much larger clone lies one base away. This sample includes further DNA sequences coding for the same CDR3.

Using the deep immunoSEQ assay, multiplex PCR amplified TCR CDR3 regions from genomic DNA. For each cell subset, the extracted genomic DNA was distributed evenly across all wells of several immunoSEQ 96-well plates, and each plate served as one replicate. Each replicate PCR for sorted subsets received approximately 220 ng genomic DNA, equal to tens of thousands of T cell genomes. Purified libraries were quantified with a Qubit 3.0 fluorometer, sized on a Bioanalyzer 2100, and re-quantified with the KAPA Library Quantification kit. Each immunoSEQ 96-well plate was sequenced on its own single-read 150-cycle Illumina NextSeq 550 flow cell. Processing in the source paper ran as follows. Because only junctional sequences without quality scores were contained in the immunoSEQ output, filtering matching that applied to full-length reads could not be performed. To assign V/J genes and CDR3, sequences were annotated against IMGT germline references using PyIR, a Python wrapper for IgBLAST v1.9. Reads were removed for weak V/J assignments (E-value above 1e-6), missing CDR3, stop codons, out-of-frame junctions, or ambiguous translated residues. A V3J clonotype was defined by an identical inferred V gene, J gene, and CDR3 amino acid sequence. The percentage overlap between two repertoires was calculated by dividing the number of shared unique clonotypes by the size of the smaller repertoire. Repertoire richness was assessed with RTK rarefaction, the Chao1 estimator, and Recon v2.1 estimates of unobserved clonotypes. For all TCRbeta clonotypes obtained by the gDNA method from four donors, generation probabilities were computed with OLGA. The immuneACCESS repertoire file appears here via TCRdb, limited to in-frame rearrangements. These files lack a portion of the clones; in checked studies, under half of the deficit traces to unresolved V genes, and the cause of the others is not known. Clone size and the V and J calls come from that table; the DNA yielded D and trimming. The sample table contains about 2.1 million clones; only one count was recorded for more than 85% of them. About 1.8% of the sample is held by the ten biggest clonotypes.

CD8 naive samples consisted of CD45RO-negative cells that were positively selected for CCR7, yielding a CD45RA+CCR7+ population without TemRA cells. Donors were healthy HIV-negative adults with no recently reported acute infections or vaccinations. Every donor was a Caucasian adult residing in Nashville, Tennessee, USA. Blood was obtained by leukapheresis, after which PBMCs were separated by Ficoll-Histopaque density gradient centrifugation and cryopreserved in liquid nitrogen vapor phase. Analytical flow cytometry was used to check the purity and quantity of each magnetically sorted T cell population. Genomic DNA was isolated from every sorted fraction and measured by UV absorbance on a Nanodrop 2000c.

The source is a man between 18 and 29 years old in good health. Some clones in this sample may be carry-over from other donors' samples. Sequencing was done on a sample of naive CD8+ T cells from PBMCs. The cell subset or site label of this sample denotes: CD45RA+CCR7+. Here the chain combines TRBV27 and TRBJ1-1; 10 nucleotides in the junction match TRBD1. The encoded CDR3 is CASSADRGGTEAFF. In nucleotide form, the sequence is TGTGCCAGCAGTGCGGACAGGGGGGGCACTGAAGCTTTCTTT.